This T cell receptor (beta chain) was sequenced during a study of T-cell memory formation after mild COVID-19. Via MiXCR, TCRdb re-called the 5' RACE reads, giving one row per CDR3 protein. The table shows approximately 260,000 distinct CDR3 sequences, with approximately 15% occurring only once. Trimming shortened V by 6 bases and J by 4 bases, and 22 bases separated the two germline ends. This CDR3 comprises 17 residues. Germline V CDR1 and CDR2: KGHSH, LQKENI. This clonotype was seen only a few times. Sequencing was carried out using PBMCs or a T cell subset sorted from them (not recorded which). The clonotype comes from a man between 18 and 35 years old who had mild COVID-19 (a few samples of this study predate the infection). Cell type and time point are not known. The chain is built from TRBV18 and TRBJ1-5, with a tentative D call TRBD1 (5 bases). CDR3 nucleotide sequence: TGTGCCAGCTCCCTCGGAGGCAGGGAGGTTGGGAATCAGCCCCAGCATTTT. It specifies CASSLGGREVGNQPQHF.